A single sample is the source of the 8 T cell receptor beta chains below, sequenced in a study of blood T cell repertoires in COVID-19. Here immunoSEQ multiplex PCR was the method, and the copy in TCRdb shows in-frame clones only, minus some. The data contain approximately 200,000 clones, around 85% of them singletons. Source material: PBMCs or T cells enriched from blood (not recorded which). Receptor source: a man aged 40-49 years who had recovered from COVID-19.

Only one count was recorded for this clone. The CDR3 here is CASSLVGTADNEQFF. CDR3 DNA: TGTGCCAGCAGCTTAGTTGGGACAGCAGACAATGAGCAGTTCTTC. The chain links TRBV7-9 to TRBJ2-1, with 7 bases lining up with TRBD1. V was pared by 1 base and J by 5 bases, with 5 bases of the junction left unmatched. Germline lookup yields CDR1 SEHNR and CDR2 FQNEAQ (reference sequence). The CDR3 totals 15 residues.

This rearrangement joins TRBV19 to TRBJ1-5, with D possibly matching TRBD1 (6 bases). The CDR3 runs to 15 residues. Germline V gene data show CDR1 as LNHDA and CDR2 as SQIVND (reference sequence). Trimming took 5 bases from V and 0 from J, leaving 11 bases between them. CDR3 coding DNA: TGTGCCAGTAGTGACAGGAGAAATAGCAATCAGCCCCAGCATTTT. It is translated as CASSDRRNSNQPQHF.

The chain joins TRBV19 to TRBJ2-1; 8 bases map to TRBD2. Trimming at V came to 7 bases and at J to 0 bases, leaving 8 bases not matched to a gene. Germline V CDR1 and CDR2: LNHDA, SQIVND (reference sequence). CDR3 length: 16 residues. CDR3 loop: CASMAGGTFSYNEQFF. The CDR3 DNA follows: TGTGCCAGTATGGCGGGAGGAACTTTCTCCTACAATGAGCAGTTCTTC.

The chain is built from TRBV9 and TRBJ1-1; weak D call: TRBD1 (5 bases). Trimming shortened V by 0 bases and J by 0 bases, and 12 bases separated the two germline ends. The CDR3 runs 16 residues. CDR1 and CDR2 (germline): SGDLS, YYNGEE. CDR3 nucleotide sequence: TGTGCCAGCAGCGTAGCTGCGGGGGGAATGAACACTGAAGCTTTCTTT. Translation: CASSVAAGGMNTEAFF.

The V gene is TRBV5-1, the J gene TRBJ2-4; TRBD1 matches at 9 bases. After removal of 0 bases from V and 8 bases from J, the junction contained 9 bases not matched to a gene. The germline V gene encodes CDR1 SGHRS and CDR2 YFSETQ. There are 16 residues in the CDR3. The CDR3 sequence: CASSLVGQGWRDIQYF. CDR3 nucleotides: TGCGCCAGCAGCTTGGTGGGACAGGGATGGAGGGACATTCAGTACTTC.

V gene TRBV5-6 combines with J gene TRBJ2-4; possible D gene TRBD1, 6 bases. The length of the CDR3 is 16 residues. Germline-derived CDR1 and CDR2 are SGHDT and YYEEEE. The V gene lost 4 bases and the J gene lost 0 bases, with 14 bases spanning the gap. The CDR3 DNA sequence: TGTGCCAGCAGCAACAGGGTTGAGCTAGCCAAAAACATTCAGTACTTC. Amino acid sequence: CASSNRVELAKNIQYF.

The gene calls are TRBV5-6 and TRBJ2-7; 7 nucleotides align to TRBD1. The CDR3 is made up of 15 amino acids. J gave up 0 bases and V 4 bases, and 7 bases lay outside the gene matches. The V gene's germline CDR1 is SGHDT and CDR2 YYEEEE. The CDR3 sequence is CASSDRARGSYEQYF. CDR3 nucleotides: TGTGCCAGCAGCGACAGGGCCAGGGGCTCCTACGAGCAGTACTTC. The variable domain in full, with the rest retrieved from reference TRBV5-6 and TRBJ2-7, is DAGVTQSPTHLIKTRGQQVTLRCSPKSGHDTVSWYQQALGQGPQFIFQYYEEEERQRGNFPDRFSGHQFPNYSSELNVNALLLGDSALYLCASSDRARGSYEQYFGPGTRLTVT.

The chain employs TRBV7-8 and TRBJ2-1; 8 nucleotides match TRBD2. The CDR3 spans 15 residues. The germline V gene has CDR1 SGHVS and CDR2 FQNEAQ. V lost 1 base to trimming and J lost 10 bases; unmatched junction nucleotides: 9. The CDR3: CASSLVSPSGYEQFF. The CDR3 nucleotides read TGTGCCAGCAGCTTAGTCTCTCCTAGCGGGTACGAGCAGTTCTTC.